The clone carrying this TCR beta chain was detected only once. This record belongs to a study of blood T cell repertoires in COVID-19. Looking at the study overall: Samples taken during acute and convalescent COVID-19 were collected in the United States, Italy and Spain. The cDNA or gDNA used as material had been derived from T cells, B-cell-depleted T cells, or PBMCs.

CDR1 MGHDK and CDR2 SYGVNS come from the germline V gene. Between the trimmed V and J ends, which lost 3 bases and 6 bases, there was a span of 14 bases. This CDR3 is built from 14 residues. Per the study methods: Amplification with reference gene primers provided the estimates of nucleated cell counts. The table came from immunoSEQ multiplex PCR; TCRdb's copy has only in-frame clones and leaves some out. V, J and clone size are those of that table, while D and trimming were read from the DNA. The repertoire holds over 40,000 clones, with around nine tenths as singletons. The chain combines TRBV25-1 with TRBJ1-2; D might be TRBD1 (6 bases). The receptor was derived from a human donor in a cohort sampled during active COVID-19. The sequenced sample was peripheral blood. CDR3 loop: CASSDSGGANGYTF. The CDR3 DNA reads as TGTGCCAGCAGTGATTCGGGGGGCGCAAATGGCTACACCTTC.